This TCR beta chain was recovered during a study of shared clonotypes between healthy human individuals. Per germline, CDR1 SGHDN and CDR2 FVKESK. Trimming shortened V by 4 bases and J by 11 bases, and 17 bases separated the two germline ends. There are 13 residues in the CDR3. The table came from immunoSEQ multiplex PCR; TCRdb's copy has only in-frame clones and leaves some out. The profile shows about 2.4 million clones, 80% to 95% of them singletons. The receptor comes from a man younger than 35 in good health. Some clones in this sample may be carry-over from other donors' samples. Source material: naive CD4+ T cells from PBMCs. Subset described: CD45RA+ positively selected. The chain joins TRBV14 to TRBJ1-1, with a weak D call TRBD1 (5 bases). In nucleotides, the CDR3 is TGTGCCAGCAGCCCCCGGGACCCTACCGGGGCTTTCTTT. Translating it yields CASSPRDPTGAFF.